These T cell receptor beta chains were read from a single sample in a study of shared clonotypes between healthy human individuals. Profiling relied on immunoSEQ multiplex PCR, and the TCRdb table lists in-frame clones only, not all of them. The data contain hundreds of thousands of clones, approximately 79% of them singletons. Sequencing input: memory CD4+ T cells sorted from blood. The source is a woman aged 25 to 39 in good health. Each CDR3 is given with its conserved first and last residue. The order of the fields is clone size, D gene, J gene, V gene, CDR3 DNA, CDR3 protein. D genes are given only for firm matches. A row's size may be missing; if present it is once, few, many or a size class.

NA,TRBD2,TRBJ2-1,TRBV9,TGTGCCAGCAGCCCGAAGACTAGCCCCACCTACAATGAGCAGTTCTTC,CASSPKTSPTYNEQFF
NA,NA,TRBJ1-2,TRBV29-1,TGCAGCGTTGGGGCAGGGGATAAGGGCTACACCTTC,CSVGAGDKGYTF
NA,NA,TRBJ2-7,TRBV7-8,TGTGCCAGCAGCGCCGAGGCGGGGCCCTCCTACGAGCAGTACTTC,CASSAEAGPSYEQYF
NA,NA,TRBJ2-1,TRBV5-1,TGCGCCAGACAGGAGCAGTTCTTC,CARQEQFF
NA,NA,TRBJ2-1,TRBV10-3,TGTGCCATCGGCTCGGCCGGGACTCGTGAGCAGTTCTTC,CAIGSAGTREQFF
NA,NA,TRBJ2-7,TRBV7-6,TGTGCCAGCAGCTTAGGGGGATCTTTAAGCTCCTACGAGCAGTACTTC,CASSLGGSLSSYEQYF
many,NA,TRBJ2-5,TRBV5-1,TGCGCCAGCAGCTTGCTGGGACTGGGCGGAGAGACCCAGTACTTC,CASSLLGLGGETQYF
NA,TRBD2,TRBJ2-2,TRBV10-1,TGCGCCAGCCAAGGACTAGCGGGAGAGGTCGCCGGGGAGCTGTTTTTT,CASQGLAGEVAGELFF
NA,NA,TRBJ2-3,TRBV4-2,TGTGCCAGCAGCCCCGATTTTGGCACAGATACGCAGTATTTT,CASSPDFGTDTQYF
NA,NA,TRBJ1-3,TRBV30,TGTGCCTGGAGGAGCTCTGGAAACACCATATATTTT,CAWRSSGNTIYF
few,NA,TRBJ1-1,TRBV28,TGTGCCAGCAGTTTATTGGGGGGTCGTACTGAAGCTTTCTTT,CASSLLGGRTEAFF
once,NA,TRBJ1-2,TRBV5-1,TGCGCCAGCAGCTTGGTGGCTGATAACTATGGCTACACCTTC,CASSLVADNYGYTF
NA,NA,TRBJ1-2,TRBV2,TGTGCCAGCAGTAGGGGGTTAGCTAACTATGGCTACACCTTC,CASSRGLANYGYTF
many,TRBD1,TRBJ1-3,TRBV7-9,TGTGCCAGCAGCCCGACAGGGGGCCTTGTATTTTCTGGAAACACCATATATTTT,CASSPTGGLVFSGNTIYF
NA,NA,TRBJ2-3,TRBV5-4,TGTGCCAGCACCCACACAAACACAGATACGCAGTATTTT,CASTHTNTDTQYF
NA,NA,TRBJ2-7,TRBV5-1,TGCGCCAGCAGCTTGTCAGGGAAGACCTACGAGCAGTACTTC,CASSLSGKTYEQYF
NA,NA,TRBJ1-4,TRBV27,TGTGCCAGCAGGAAGTGGGGGAGAAATGAAAAACTGTTTTTT,CASRKWGRNEKLFF
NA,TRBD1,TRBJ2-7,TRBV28,TGTGCCAGCGGACGACAGGGATACGAGCAGTACTTC,CASGRQGYEQYF
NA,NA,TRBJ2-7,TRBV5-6,TGTGCCAGCAGCTTCCCTCCTTACGAGCAGTACTTC,CASSFPPYEQYF
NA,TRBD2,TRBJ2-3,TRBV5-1,TGCGCCAGCAGCCCTTGGACTAGCGGGAGTGATACGCAGTATTTT,CASSPWTSGSDTQYF
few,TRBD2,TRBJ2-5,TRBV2,TGTGCCAGCGGGAAGGCTAGCGGGAGCCAAGAGACCCAGTACTTC,CASGKASGSQETQYF
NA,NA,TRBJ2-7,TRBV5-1,TGCGCCAGCAGCTTGGGGGACCAATTAGTCCACGAGCAGTACTTC,CASSLGDQLVHEQYF
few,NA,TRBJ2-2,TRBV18,TGTGCCAGCTCACCCATGGACAGCGGGGCCGGGGAGCTGTTTTTT,CASSPMDSGAGELFF
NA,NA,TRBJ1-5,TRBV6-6,TGTGCCAGCAGTCACAGGGATAGTAGCAATCAGCCCCAGCATTTT,CASSHRDSSNQPQHF
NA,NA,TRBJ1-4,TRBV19,TGTGCCAGTAGTATAGTGGCACGTACCCATGAAAAACTGTTTTTT,CASSIVARTHEKLFF
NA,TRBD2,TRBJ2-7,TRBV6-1,TGTGCCAGCAGGGCGACTAGCGGGCAGTCCTACGAGCAGTACTTC,CASRATSGQSYEQYF
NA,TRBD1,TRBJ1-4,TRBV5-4,TGTGCCAGCAGCTTCATGGACAGGCGGAGGAGGAGTGAACTGTTTTTT,CASSFMDRRRRSELFF
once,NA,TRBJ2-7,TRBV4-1,TGCGCCAGCAGCCCCTGGGGTACAGGGACGTCGTACGAGCAGTACTTC,CASSPWGTGTSYEQYF
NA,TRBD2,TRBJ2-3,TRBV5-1,TGCGCCAGCAGCATACGGACTAGCGGGGGCACAGATACGCAGTATTTT,CASSIRTSGGTDTQYF
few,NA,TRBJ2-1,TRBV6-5,TGTGCCAGCAGGTCACTAGCCCTTTACAATGAGCAGTTCTTC,CASRSLALYNEQFF
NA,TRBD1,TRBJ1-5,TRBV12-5,TGTGCTAGTGGTCTACAGGGGGCAAGTCAGCCCCAGCATTTT,CASGLQGASQPQHF
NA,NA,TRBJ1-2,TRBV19,TGTGCCAGTAGTATCTTCAACAGGGTTGGATCTGGCTACACCTTC,CASSIFNRVGSGYTF
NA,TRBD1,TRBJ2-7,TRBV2,TGTGCCAGCAGGGACCGGGACAGGGTCTACGAGCAGTACTTC,CASRDRDRVYEQYF
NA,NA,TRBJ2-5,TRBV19,TGTGCCAGTAGACCTCAGGGCGGGGAGACCCAGTACTTC,CASRPQGGETQYF
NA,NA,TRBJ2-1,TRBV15,TGTGCCACCAGCAGAGCCCTACGACCTGAGCAGTTCTTC,CATSRALRPEQFF
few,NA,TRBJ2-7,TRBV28,TGTGCCAGCAGTCTAACCCCCGCGAGGGACTACGAGCAGTACTTC,CASSLTPARDYEQYF
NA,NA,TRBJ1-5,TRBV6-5,TGTGCCAGCTCCGCCCCAGGGGGCAATCAGCCCCAGCATTTT,CASSAPGGNQPQHF
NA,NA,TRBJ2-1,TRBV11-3,TGTGCCAGCAGCCCAACCCCCAGTTTGGTTAATGAGCAGTTCTTC,CASSPTPSLVNEQFF
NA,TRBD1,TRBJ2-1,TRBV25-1,TGTGCCAGCACTTTTCTACAGGGGGCTTCCTACAATGAGCAGTTCTTC,CASTFLQGASYNEQFF
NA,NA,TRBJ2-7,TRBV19,TGTGCCAGTAGTAAGTTAGCGGTAAGCTCCTACGAGCAGTACTTC,CASSKLAVSSYEQYF